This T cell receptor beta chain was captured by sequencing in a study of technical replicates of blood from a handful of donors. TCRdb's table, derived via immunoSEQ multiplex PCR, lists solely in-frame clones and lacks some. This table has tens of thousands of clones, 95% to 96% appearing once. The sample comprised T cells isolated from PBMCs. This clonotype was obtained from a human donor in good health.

In nucleotides, the CDR3 is TGTGCCAGCAGCCCTGGACTAGGGGCAGATACGCAGTATTTT. As protein: CASSPGLGADTQYF. The chain links TRBV7-3 to TRBJ2-3; 7 bases agree with TRBD2. CDR3 length: 14 amino acids. CDR1 and CDR2 (germline): SGHTA, FQGTGA. Trimming took 5 bases from V and 4 from J; bases not matched to a gene: 6.